This T cell receptor beta chain was recovered during a study of shared clonotypes between healthy human individuals. Data came from immunoSEQ multiplex PCR; TCRdb stores just in-frame clones and leaves some out. The sample shows roughly 2.6 million clones, approximately 92% of them seen only once. V lost 4 bases, J lost 5 bases, and 11 bases lay in between. Per germline, CDR1 SNHLY and CDR2 FYNNEI. CDR3 length: 13 residues. The sequence was collected from a man in his late teens or twenties in good health. Material: naive CD4+ T cells sorted from blood. Subset given: CD45RA+ positively selected. The V gene is TRBV2, the J gene TRBJ2-5, with D maybe TRBD2 (7 bases). The CDR3 sequence is CASSVGGAETQYF. CDR3 coding DNA: TGTGCCAGCAGTGTGGGGGGGGCGGAGACCCAGTACTTC.